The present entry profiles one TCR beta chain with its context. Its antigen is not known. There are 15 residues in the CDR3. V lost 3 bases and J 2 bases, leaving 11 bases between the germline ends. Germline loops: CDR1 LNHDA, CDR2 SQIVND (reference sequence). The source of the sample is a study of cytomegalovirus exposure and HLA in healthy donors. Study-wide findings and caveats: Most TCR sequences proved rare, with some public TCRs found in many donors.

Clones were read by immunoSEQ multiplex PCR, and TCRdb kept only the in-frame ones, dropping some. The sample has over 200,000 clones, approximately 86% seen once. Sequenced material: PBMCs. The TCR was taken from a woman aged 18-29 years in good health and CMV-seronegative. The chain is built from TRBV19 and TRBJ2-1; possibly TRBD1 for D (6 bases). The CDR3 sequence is CASSISGHAYNEQFF. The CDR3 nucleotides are TGTGCCAGTAGTATCTCGGGACATGCCTACAATGAGCAGTTCTTC.